This T cell receptor beta chain came from a study of blood T cell repertoires in COVID-19. The wider study: Sources were T cells, B-cell-depleted T cells, or PBMCs; the material itself was cDNA or gDNA.

Enrolled during active infection, Seattle patients were then followed longitudinally. Under the authors' procedure: It was from reference gene primer amplification that nucleated cell counts were estimated. Data came from immunoSEQ multiplex PCR; TCRdb stores just in-frame clones and leaves some out. The V and J calls and clone size were taken over from that table, and D and trimming were inferred from the DNA. The table shows approximately 93,000 clones, with about 74% occurring only once. Germline CDR1 and CDR2: LGHNA and YNFKEQ. The CDR3 sequence is 16 residues long. The V end was cut by 0 bases, the J end by 0 bases, with 10 bases between.

Sequenced: peripheral blood. The TCR was taken from a man aged 65-85 years with COVID-19, enrolled during active disease. This sequence joins TRBV4-2 and TRBJ2-3; tentative D call: TRBD2 (6 bases). This chain's CDR3 is CASSQDSGHSTDTQYF. The CDR3 bases are TGTGCCAGCAGCCAAGACAGCGGGCATAGCACAGATACGCAGTATTTT.